These T cell receptor beta chains were read from a single sample in a study of CD8 T cells in Susac syndrome. MiXCR was run by TCRdb on the immunoSEQ multiplex PCR reads, yielding one entry per CDR3 protein. The sample carries over 100,000 distinct CDR3 sequences, about 96% recorded once. The sequenced material came from CD4+ T cells from PBMCs. These receptors were taken from a human donor in good health. Both conserved end residues are part of each CDR3. The D gene is left open where the match is weak. Clone size is given for some rows only: seen once, a few or many times, or a class if the clone is expanded.

d_call,j_call,clone_size,v_call,cdr3_aa,cdr3_nt
TRBD2,TRBJ2-5,NA,TRBV2,CASTGGSSGRGETQYF,TGTGCCAGCACCGGAGGGTCTAGCGGGAGAGGCGAGACCCAGTACTTC
NA,TRBJ2-5,once,TRBV12-3/TRBV12-4,CASSLGGNKETQYF,TGTGCCAGCAGTTTAGGAGGGAATAAGGAGACCCAGTACTTC
NA,TRBJ2-3,NA,TRBV20-1,CSVSGPYTQYF,TGCAGCGTCTCCGGTCCGTATACGCAGTATTTT
NA,TRBJ2-3,NA,TRBV24-1,CATSDFVGGTDTQYF,TGTGCCACCAGTGATTTCGTGGGAGGCACAGATACGCAGTATTTT
NA,TRBJ2-7,NA,TRBV7-2,CASSRNRDPSYEQYF,TGTGCCAGCAGCCGAAACAGGGATCCCTCCTACGAGCAGTACTTC
NA,TRBJ2-2,NA,TRBV18,CASSPNGGSNTGELFF,TGTGCCAGCTCACCTAACGGAGGGTCCAACACCGGGGAGCTGTTTTTT
NA,TRBJ2-2,NA,TRBV5-1,CASSFRVSSGELFF,TGCGCCAGCAGCTTCCGAGTATCCTCCGGGGAGCTGTTTTTT
NA,TRBJ2-6,NA,TRBV6-6,CASSSVGTGANILTF,TGTGCCAGCAGTTCAGTGGGCACTGGGGCCAACATCCTGACTTTC
NA,TRBJ2-3,NA,TRBV7-2,CASSGGQGGPDTQYF,TGTGCCAGCAGCGGCGGCCAAGGGGGACCAGATACGCAGTATTTT
NA,TRBJ2-6,NA,TRBV30,CAWIPGLAGANVLTF,TGTGCCTGGATCCCAGGGTTGGCTGGGGCCAACGTCCTGACTTTC
NA,TRBJ2-7,NA,TRBV2,CASSEDRVSYF,TGTGCCAGCAGTGAAGACAGGGTTTCGTACTTC
TRBD1,TRBJ1-1,NA,TRBV5-1,CASSSTGVGTEAFF,TGCGCCAGCAGCTCGACAGGGGTGGGCACTGAAGCTTTCTTT
NA,TRBJ2-3,NA,TRBV25-1,CASSEALAAGAQYF,TGTGCCAGCAGTGAAGCTCTAGCGGCAGGGGCGCAGTATTTT
TRBD2,TRBJ2-7,NA,TRBV18,CASSLGVAGTWEQYF,TGTGCCAGCTCCCTTGGGGTAGCGGGCACTTGGGAGCAGTACTTC
TRBD1,TRBJ2-5,NA,TRBV27,CASRAQGGRETQYF,TGTGCCAGCAGGGCCCAAGGGGGCAGGGAGACCCAGTACTTC
TRBD2,TRBJ2-2,once,TRBV20-1,CSARSPHLAGGPPGELFF,TGCAGTGCTAGATCCCCGCATTTGGCGGGAGGGCCGCCCGGGGAGCTGTTTTTT
NA,TRBJ2-6,NA,TRBV30,CAWLTSGANVLTF,TGTGCCTGGCTTACTTCTGGGGCCAACGTCCTGACTTTC
TRBD2,TRBJ2-3,NA,TRBV13,CASSKLDRGADTQYF,TGTGCCAGCAGCAAACTAGACCGGGGGGCAGATACGCAGTATTTT
NA,TRBJ1-5,NA,TRBV29-1,CSVGGYNQPQHF,TGCAGCGTTGGGGGATACAATCAGCCCCAGCATTTT
TRBD2,TRBJ2-1,NA,TRBV29-1,CSVPGGAGGSYNEQFF,TGCAGCGTTCCCGGGGGCGCGGGAGGATCCTACAATGAGCAGTTCTTC
NA,TRBJ1-2,once,TRBV28,CASSPRVYGYTF,TGTGCCAGCAGTCCCAGAGTCTATGGCTACACCTTC
NA,TRBJ2-7,NA,TRBV18,CASSPPEGSYEQYF,TGTGCCAGCTCACCACCGGAGGGCTCCTACGAGCAGTACTTC
NA,TRBJ2-5,few,TRBV6-2/TRBV6-3,CASSYFPGETQYF,TGTGCCAGCAGTTACTTTCCTGGAGAGACCCAGTACTTC
TRBD1,TRBJ1-4,NA,TRBV29-1,CSVGRTGGGSANEKLFF,TGCAGCGTCGGCAGGACAGGGGGCGGATCAGCTAATGAAAAACTGTTTTTT
NA,TRBJ2-7,NA,TRBV7-2,CASSFYSVPEQYF,TGTGCCAGCAGCTTTTATTCGGTACCTGAGCAGTACTTC
NA,TRBJ2-7,NA,TRBV4-2,CASSQYLDSSPSYEQYF,TGTGCCAGCAGCCAATACCTGGACAGTTCCCCTTCCTACGAGCAGTACTTC
TRBD1,TRBJ2-5,NA,TRBV5-1,CASSREDREETQYF,TGCGCCAGCAGCCGAGAGGACAGGGAAGAGACCCAGTACTTC
NA,TRBJ2-5,once,TRBV7-8,CASRPRAQETQYF,TGTGCCAGCAGACCGAGGGCCCAAGAGACCCAGTACTTC
NA,TRBJ2-7,NA,TRBV29-1,CSVEDPASRVYEQYF,TGCAGCGTTGAAGATCCGGCCAGCCGAGTCTACGAGCAGTACTTC
NA,TRBJ2-3,NA,TRBV11-2,CASSSNSRGTQYF,TGTGCCAGCAGCTCTAACTCCAGGGGTACGCAGTATTTT
NA,TRBJ1-1,once,TRBV9,CASSVGRAMRGDEAFF,TGTGCCAGCAGCGTAGGTAGGGCCATGAGGGGAGATGAAGCTTTCTTT
TRBD2,TRBJ2-5,NA,TRBV7-2,CASSASGRAGETQYF,TGTGCCAGCAGCGCGAGCGGGAGGGCCGGTGAGACCCAGTACTTC
TRBD1,TRBJ1-2,NA,TRBV11-1,CASSADREYGYTF,TGTGCCAGCAGCGCCGACAGGGAATATGGCTACACCTTC
NA,TRBJ1-5,NA,TRBV28,CASSIGIISNQPQHF,TGTGCCAGCAGTATTGGGATTATAAGCAATCAGCCCCAGCATTTT
NA,TRBJ2-3,NA,TRBV3-1,CASSQGPTLQYF,TGTGCCAGCAGCCAAGGTCCTACTTTACAGTATTTT
TRBD2,TRBJ2-7,NA,TRBV7-2,CASSVLAGGRHEQYF,TGTGCCAGCAGCGTACTAGCGGGAGGGCGCCACGAGCAGTACTTC
NA,TRBJ2-3,NA,TRBV12-3/TRBV12-4,CASRTRRRADTQYF,TGTGCCAGCAGAACCCGGAGACGGGCAGATACGCAGTATTTT
NA,TRBJ1-1,NA,TRBV19,CASRWRNTEAFF,TGTGCCAGTAGGTGGAGGAACACTGAAGCTTTCTTT
NA,TRBJ2-5,NA,TRBV28,CASSPGDLRETQYF,TGTGCCAGCAGTCCAGGGGATTTACGGGAGACCCAGTACTTC
TRBD1,TRBJ2-5,few,TRBV7-9,CASSQGQGRETQYF,TGTGCCAGCAGCCAGGGACAGGGAAGGGAGACCCAGTACTTC
NA,TRBJ2-5,NA,TRBV28,CASSLWGARQETQYF,TGTGCCAGCAGTTTATGGGGGGCTCGCCAAGAGACCCAGTACTTC
TRBD1,TRBJ1-1,NA,TRBV5-6,CASSFWTGGSGAFF,TGTGCCAGCAGCTTCTGGACAGGGGGGAGCGGAGCTTTCTTT